The subject of this entry is one T cell receptor beta chain. Its antigen remains unknown. The data were produced by immunoSEQ multiplex PCR, yet TCRdb's version contains in-frame clones alone and is incomplete. The sample includes around 100,000 clones, roughly 89% of them seen just once. CDR1 is LGHNA and CDR2 is YSLEER in the germline V gene. Trimming stripped 0 bases from V and 4 bases from J, with 15 bases between. The CDR3 has 17 amino acids. This sample was taken from a study of T cell responses to AZD1222 COVID-19 vaccine. Broader study findings: Seropositive at baseline were only six AZD1222 recipients. Spike-specific TCR breadth and depth both grew after two AZD1222 doses.

The rearrangement joins TRBV4-3 to TRBJ2-2; the D gene is possibly TRBD2 (6 bases). Sample: peripheral blood, taken on day 0 of AZD1222 vaccination. This receptor was identified in an adult in good health. CDR3 DNA: TGCGCCAGCAGCCAAGAGCGCGGGGTCGGTGTCACCGGGGAGCTGTTTTTT. It codes for CASSQERGVGVTGELFF.